This TCR beta chain was sequenced during a study of cytomegalovirus exposure and HLA in healthy donors. Healthy bone marrow donors made up the donors. This CDR3 contains 14 residues. V was trimmed by 5 bases and J by 5 bases, leaving 13 bases between them. Germline V lookup: CDR1 SGHTA, CDR2 FQGNSA. Amplification used 60 Vbeta primers and 13 Jbeta primers. Data came from immunoSEQ multiplex PCR; TCRdb stores just in-frame clones and leaves some out. The profile shows about 190,000 clones, approximately 75% of them singletons. This clone was counted only a few times. The receptor comes from a man younger than 45 in good health and CMV-seropositive. The material sequenced was PBMCs. The rearrangement links TRBV7-2 to TRBJ1-5; D remains ambiguous. CDR3 sequence: CASSRVGRHQPQHF. In DNA, the CDR3 is TGTGCCAGCAGCCGTGTCGGTCGCCATCAGCCCCAGCATTTT.